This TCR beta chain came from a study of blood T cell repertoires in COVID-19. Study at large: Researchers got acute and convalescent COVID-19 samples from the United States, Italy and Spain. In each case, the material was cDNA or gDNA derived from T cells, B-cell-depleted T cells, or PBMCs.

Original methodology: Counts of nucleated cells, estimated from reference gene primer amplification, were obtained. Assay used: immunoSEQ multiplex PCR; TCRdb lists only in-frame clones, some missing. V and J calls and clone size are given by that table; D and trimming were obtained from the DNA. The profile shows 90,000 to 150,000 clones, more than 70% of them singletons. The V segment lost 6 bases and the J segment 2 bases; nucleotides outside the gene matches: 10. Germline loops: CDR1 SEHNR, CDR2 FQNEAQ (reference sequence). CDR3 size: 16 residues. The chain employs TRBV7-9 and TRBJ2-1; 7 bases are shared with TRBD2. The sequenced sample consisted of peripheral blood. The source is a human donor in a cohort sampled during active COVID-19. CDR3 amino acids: CASSPSSSGAYNEQFF. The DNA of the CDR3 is TGTGCCAGCAGTCCATCATCTAGCGGAGCCTACAATGAGCAGTTCTTC.